A selection of T cell receptor beta chains follows, all from one sample in a study of T cell repertoires in cytomegalovirus infection. TCRdb reprocessed the reads with MiXCR, giving one entry per CDR3 protein. The table has about 740,000 distinct CDR3 sequences, 35% seen once. The sample comprised PBMCs. These receptors were obtained from a human donor in good health (CMV status not recorded). Some clones in this sample may be carry-over from other donors' samples. The CDR3 runs from the conserved cysteine through the conserved F or W. The order of the fields is J gene, clone size, V gene, D gene, CDR3 protein, CDR3 DNA. D genes are given only for firm matches. Clone size is given for some rows only: seen once, a few or many times, or a class if the clone is expanded.

J: TRBJ2-6; size: once; V: TRBV6-6; D: TRBD1; CDR3: CASSRLTGSGANVLTF; DNA: TGTGCCAGCAGTCGTTTGACAGGGTCTGGGGCCAACGTCCTGACTTTC
J: TRBJ2-5; size: .; V: TRBV2; D: .; CDR3: CASSSNARGPTGTQYF; DNA: TGTGCCAGCAGCAGCAACGCCAGGGGACCAACCGGGACCCAGTACTTC
J: TRBJ2-3; size: many; V: TRBV28; D: .; CDR3: CASSPAVSTDTQYF; DNA: TGTGCCAGCAGTCCGGCCGTCTCCACAGATACGCAGTATTTT
J: TRBJ2-2; size: few; V: TRBV6-1; D: TRBD1; CDR3: CASRGTGRGGELFF; DNA: TGTGCCAGCCGGGGGACAGGGCGTGGCGGGGAGCTGTTTTTT
J: TRBJ1-2; size: .; V: TRBV9; D: .; CDR3: CASSVGGGVNYGYTF; DNA: TGTGCCAGCAGCGTAGGTGGAGGTGTTAACTATGGCTACACCTTC
J: TRBJ1-5; size: few; V: TRBV12-3/TRBV12-4; D: .; CDR3: CASSNAGRPGQPQHF; DNA: TGTGCCAGCAGCAACGCAGGGAGACCAGGTCAGCCCCAGCATTTT
J: TRBJ2-2; size: many; V: TRBV7-9; D: .; CDR3: CASGGTNTGELFF; DNA: TGTGCCAGCGGCGGGACGAACACCGGGGAGCTGTTTTTT
J: TRBJ2-3; size: few; V: TRBV12-3/TRBV12-4; D: .; CDR3: CASSFRRADQDTQYF; DNA: TGTGCCAGCAGTTTTAGGCGGGCGGATCAAGATACGCAGTATTTT
J: TRBJ2-2; size: .; V: TRBV10-3; D: .; CDR3: CAGRAGTNTGELFF; DNA: TGTGCCGGCCGTGCGGGGACGAACACCGGGGAGCTGTTTTTT
J: TRBJ2-7; size: few; V: TRBV7-2; D: .; CDR3: CASSLGGLGMSYEQYF; DNA: TGTGCCAGCAGCTTAGGGGGACTGGGGATGTCCTACGAGCAGTACTTC
J: TRBJ2-1; size: .; V: TRBV6-5; D: .; CDR3: CASSPLGRYNEQFF; DNA: TGTGCCAGCAGTCCGTTGGGTAGATACAATGAGCAGTTCTTC
J: TRBJ1-1; size: .; V: TRBV5-5; D: .; CDR3: CASSANRAGTEAFF; DNA: TGTGCCAGCAGCGCCAACAGGGCGGGCACTGAAGCTTTCTTT
J: TRBJ2-7; size: .; V: TRBV2; D: TRBD1; CDR3: CASNLWGQGGEQYF; DNA: TGTGCCAGCAACCTTTGGGGACAGGGGGGCGAGCAGTACTTC
J: TRBJ1-4; size: many; V: TRBV4-1; D: TRBD1; CDR3: CASSRSGTGGFMSEKLFF; DNA: TGCGCCAGCAGCCGATCCGGGACAGGGGGCTTCATGAGTGAAAAACTGTTTTTT
J: TRBJ2-5; size: few; V: TRBV28; D: .; CDR3: CASSHTMAAQETQYF; DNA: TGTGCCAGCAGTCACACAATGGCAGCTCAAGAGACCCAGTACTTC
J: TRBJ2-7; size: few; V: TRBV6-5; D: .; CDR3: CASSYLPTYEQYF; DNA: TGTGCCAGCAGTTATTTGCCAACCTACGAGCAGTACTTC
J: TRBJ2-3; size: .; V: TRBV28; D: .; CDR3: CASSVMGDTQYF; DNA: TGTGCCAGCAGTGTGATGGGAGATACGCAGTATTTT
J: TRBJ1-6; size: many; V: TRBV12-3/TRBV12-4; D: TRBD1; CDR3: CASSLGQGANSPLHF; DNA: TGTGCCAGCAGTTTAGGACAGGGGGCGAATTCACCCCTCCACTTT
J: TRBJ1-1; size: .; V: TRBV11-3; D: .; CDR3: CASSSKGGCDTEAFF; DNA: TGTGCCAGCAGCTCCAAGGGGGGGTGTGACACTGAAGCTTTCTTT
J: TRBJ1-5; size: .; V: TRBV28; D: .; CDR3: CASSMGGYSNQPQHF; DNA: TGTGCCAGCAGCATGGGGGGTTATAGCAATCAGCCCCAGCATTTT
J: TRBJ2-7; size: few; V: TRBV2; D: .; CDR3: CASSPRTDGSYEQYF; DNA: TGTGCCAGCAGTCCCAGGACAGATGGATCCTACGAGCAGTACTTC
J: TRBJ1-3; size: .; V: TRBV12-3/TRBV12-4; D: TRBD1; CDR3: CASSLGQGLRNTIYF; DNA: TGTGCCAGCAGTTTGGGACAGGGCCTGCGAAACACCATATATTTT
J: TRBJ2-3; size: .; V: TRBV10-3; D: .; CDR3: CAIKERLRGPDTQYF; DNA: TGTGCCATCAAGGAGCGCCTCCGGGGGCCAGATACGCAGTATTTT
J: TRBJ2-1; size: few; V: TRBV6-4; D: TRBD2; CDR3: CASRLGTSPGNEQFF; DNA: TGTGCCAGCAGACTCGGGACTAGCCCGGGCAATGAGCAGTTCTTC
J: TRBJ2-1; size: .; V: TRBV27; D: .; CDR3: CASSPQRAARNEQFF; DNA: TGTGCCAGCAGCCCCCAGCGGGCAGCCAGGAATGAGCAGTTCTTC
J: TRBJ2-7; size: medium-sized; V: TRBV10-3; D: TRBD2; CDR3: CAISEPPTSGRTSSYEQYF; DNA: TGTGCCATCAGTGAGCCGCCGACTAGCGGGAGGACCAGCTCCTACGAGCAGTACTTC
J: TRBJ1-2; size: .; V: TRBV15; D: .; CDR3: CATSSPRRGHGYTF; DNA: TGTGCCACCAGTTCACCCCGGAGAGGGCACGGCTACACCTTC
J: TRBJ2-1; size: many; V: TRBV11-3; D: TRBD2; CDR3: CASSSQTSGRVNEQFF; DNA: TGTGCCAGCAGCTCCCAAACTAGCGGGAGGGTAAATGAGCAGTTCTTC
J: TRBJ1-5; size: .; V: TRBV6-6; D: .; CDR3: CASSYSGEGNQPQHF; DNA: TGTGCCAGCAGTTACTCTGGGGAGGGCAATCAGCCCCAGCATTTT
J: TRBJ1-2; size: many; V: TRBV4-1; D: .; CDR3: CASSPDAEGIGYGYTF; DNA: TGCGCCAGCAGCCCAGATGCTGAGGGGATTGGCTATGGCTACACCTTC
J: TRBJ1-1; size: few; V: TRBV7-2; D: TRBD1; CDR3: CASSARGQGWVNTEAFF; DNA: TGTGCCAGCAGCGCCCGAGGACAGGGATGGGTGAACACTGAAGCTTTCTTT
J: TRBJ1-2; size: few; V: TRBV6-1; D: TRBD1; CDR3: CASSEGTGIWGYTF; DNA: TGTGCCAGCAGTGAAGGGACAGGGATATGGGGCTACACCTTC
J: TRBJ2-4; size: few; V: TRBV6-1; D: .; CDR3: CASSEGPRAKNIQYF; DNA: TGTGCCAGCAGTGAAGGACCCCGCGCCAAAAACATTCAGTACTTC
J: TRBJ2-3; size: few; V: TRBV12-3/TRBV12-4; D: .; CDR3: CASTPRVRTDTQYF; DNA: TGTGCCAGCACCCCACGGGTGCGCACAGATACGCAGTATTTT
J: TRBJ1-1; size: .; V: TRBV4-1; D: .; CDR3: CASRQETADFMNTEAFF; DNA: TGCGCCAGCAGGCAAGAGACGGCGGATTTTATGAACACTGAAGCTTTCTTT
J: TRBJ2-2; size: .; V: TRBV12-3/TRBV12-4; D: .; CDR3: CASSLGGMPGELFF; DNA: TGTGCCAGCAGTTTAGGCGGGATGCCCGGGGAGCTGTTTTTT
J: TRBJ1-6; size: .; V: TRBV28; D: .; CDR3: CASSLYGWALGNLGSPLHF; DNA: TGTGCCAGCAGTTTATATGGCTGGGCACTGGGCAATTTAGGTTCACCCCTCCACTTT
J: TRBJ2-1; size: .; V: TRBV5-4; D: TRBD1; CDR3: CASSTLRDSHSLSSYNEQFF; DNA: TGTGCCAGCAGCACCCTCCGGGACAGCCACTCACTCAGCTCCTACAATGAGCAGTTCTTC
J: TRBJ2-1; size: few; V: TRBV11-2; D: TRBD1; CDR3: CASSEGAVGEYNEQFF; DNA: TGTGCCAGCAGCGAGGGGGCGGTGGGGGAGTATAATGAGCAGTTCTTC
J: TRBJ1-1; size: few; V: TRBV19; D: TRBD1; CDR3: CASSIGSRQGNTEAFF; DNA: TGTGCCAGTAGTATAGGCTCAAGACAGGGCAACACTGAAGCTTTCTTT
J: TRBJ1-2; size: .; V: TRBV29-1; D: .; CDR3: CSVGDGYTF; DNA: TGCAGCGTGGGGGATGGCTACACCTTC
J: TRBJ2-2; size: .; V: TRBV7-9; D: TRBD2; CDR3: CASSLTSGALANTGELFF; DNA: TGTGCCAGCAGCCTGACTAGCGGAGCACTCGCGAACACCGGGGAGCTGTTTTTT
J: TRBJ2-3; size: .; V: TRBV4-1; D: TRBD2; CDR3: CASSLAGTSFPDTQYF; DNA: TGCGCCAGCAGCCTTGCCGGGACTAGTTTTCCAGATACGCAGTATTTT
J: TRBJ2-1; size: .; V: TRBV27; D: TRBD2; CDR3: CASSPDGVYGRALEQFF; DNA: TGTGCCAGCAGTCCCGACGGGGTCTACGGGAGGGCCTTGGAGCAGTTCTTC
J: TRBJ1-6; size: .; V: TRBV20-1; D: TRBD1; CDR3: CSARGKGQGGSPLHF; DNA: TGCAGTGCTAGAGGAAAGGGACAGGGTGGATCACCCCTCCACTTT
J: TRBJ2-3; size: .; V: TRBV7-8; D: .; CDR3: CASSAGLSDTQYF; DNA: TGTGCCAGCAGCGCAGGTTTATCAGATACGCAGTATTTT
J: TRBJ2-5; size: .; V: TRBV28; D: TRBD2; CDR3: CASSSRLPGLAGEETQYF; DNA: TGTGCCAGCAGTTCGCGATTGCCGGGACTAGCGGGTGAAGAGACCCAGTACTTC
J: TRBJ1-5; size: few; V: TRBV6-6; D: .; CDR3: CASSYGMVRGDQPQHF; DNA: TGTGCCAGCAGTTACGGTATGGTTCGGGGAGATCAGCCCCAGCATTTT
J: TRBJ2-3; size: .; V: TRBV27; D: TRBD2; CDR3: CAAAPSGSADTQYF; DNA: TGTGCCGCAGCCCCTAGCGGGAGCGCAGATACGCAGTATTTT